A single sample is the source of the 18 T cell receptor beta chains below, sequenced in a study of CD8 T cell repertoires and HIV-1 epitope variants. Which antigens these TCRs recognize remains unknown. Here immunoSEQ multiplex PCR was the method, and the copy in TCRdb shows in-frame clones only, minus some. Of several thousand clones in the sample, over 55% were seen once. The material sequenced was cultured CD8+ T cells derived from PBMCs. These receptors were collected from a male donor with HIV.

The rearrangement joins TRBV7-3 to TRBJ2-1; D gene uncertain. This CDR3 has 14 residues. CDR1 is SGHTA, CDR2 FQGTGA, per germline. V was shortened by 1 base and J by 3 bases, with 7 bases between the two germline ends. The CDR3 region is CASSLNALYNEQFF. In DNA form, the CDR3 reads TGTGCCAGCAGCTTAAATGCACTCTACAATGAGCAGTTCTTC. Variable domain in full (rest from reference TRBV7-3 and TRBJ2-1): GAGVSQTPSNKVTEKGKYVELRCDPISGHTALYWYRQSLGQGPEFLIYFQGTGAADDSGLPNDRFFAVRPEGSVSTLKIQRTERGDSAVYLCASSLNALYNEQFFGPGTRLTVL.

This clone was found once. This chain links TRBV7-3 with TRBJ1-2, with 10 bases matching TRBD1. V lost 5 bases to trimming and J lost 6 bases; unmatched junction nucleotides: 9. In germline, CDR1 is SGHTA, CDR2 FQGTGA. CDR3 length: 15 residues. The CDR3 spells CASSLGTGANNGYTF. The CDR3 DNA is TGTGCCAGCAGCCTTGGGACAGGGGCGAACAATGGCTACACCTTC.

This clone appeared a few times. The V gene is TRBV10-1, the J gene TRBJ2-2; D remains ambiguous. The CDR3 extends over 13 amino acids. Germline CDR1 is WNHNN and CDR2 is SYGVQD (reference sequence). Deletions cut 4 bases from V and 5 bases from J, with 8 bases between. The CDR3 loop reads CASSGVNTGELFF. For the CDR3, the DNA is TGCGCCAGCAGTGGCGTAAATACCGGGGAGCTGTTTTTT.

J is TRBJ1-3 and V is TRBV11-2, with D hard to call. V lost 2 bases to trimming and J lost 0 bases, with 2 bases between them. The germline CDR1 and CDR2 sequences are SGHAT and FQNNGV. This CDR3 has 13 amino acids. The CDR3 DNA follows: TGTGCCAGCAGCTTATTCTCTGGAAACACCATATATTTT. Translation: CASSLFSGNTIYF.

CDR3 protein: CASSQVGGEQYF. CDR3 sequence (DNA): TGTGCCAGCAGCCAAGTAGGGGGCGAGCAGTACTTC. The V call is TRBV4-2, the J call TRBJ2-7; a weak D match, TRBD1 (6 bases). CDR3 size: 12 residues. V gave up 1 base and J gave up 6 bases, with 7 bases separating them. From germline, CDR1 is LGHNA and CDR2 YNFKEQ.

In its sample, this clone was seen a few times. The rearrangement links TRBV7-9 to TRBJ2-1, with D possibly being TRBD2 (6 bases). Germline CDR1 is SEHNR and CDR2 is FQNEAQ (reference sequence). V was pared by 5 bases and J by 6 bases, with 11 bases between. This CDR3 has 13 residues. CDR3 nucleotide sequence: TGTGCCAGCAGCCCGGGAGCGACCAATGAGCAGTTCTTC. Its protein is CASSPGATNEQFF.

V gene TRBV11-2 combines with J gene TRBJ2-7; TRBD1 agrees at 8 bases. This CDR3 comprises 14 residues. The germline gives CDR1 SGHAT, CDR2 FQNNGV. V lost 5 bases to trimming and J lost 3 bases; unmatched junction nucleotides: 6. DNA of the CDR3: TGTGCCAGCAGCCCGGACAGGGAGTACTACGAGCAGTACTTC. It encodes CASSPDREYYEQYF.

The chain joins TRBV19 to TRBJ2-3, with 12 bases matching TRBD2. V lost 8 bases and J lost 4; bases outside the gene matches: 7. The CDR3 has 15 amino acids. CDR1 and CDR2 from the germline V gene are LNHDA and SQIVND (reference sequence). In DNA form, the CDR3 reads TGTGCCAGTGCCCCGCTAGCGGGAGGGCCAGATACGCAGTATTTT. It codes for CASAPLAGGPDTQYF.

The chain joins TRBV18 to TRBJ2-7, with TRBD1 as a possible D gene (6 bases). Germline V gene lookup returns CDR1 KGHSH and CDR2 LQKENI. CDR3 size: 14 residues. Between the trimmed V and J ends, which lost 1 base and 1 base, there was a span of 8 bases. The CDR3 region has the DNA TGTGCCAGCTCACCACTTCAGGGGTCCTACGAGCAGTACTTC. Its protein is CASSPLQGSYEQYF.

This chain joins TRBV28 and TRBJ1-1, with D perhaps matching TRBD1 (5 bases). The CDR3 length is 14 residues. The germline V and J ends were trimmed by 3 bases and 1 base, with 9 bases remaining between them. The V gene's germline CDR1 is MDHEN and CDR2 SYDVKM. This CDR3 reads CASSFVGGNTEAFF. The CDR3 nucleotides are TGTGCCAGCAGTTTCGTCGGGGGGAACACTGAAGCTTTCTTT.

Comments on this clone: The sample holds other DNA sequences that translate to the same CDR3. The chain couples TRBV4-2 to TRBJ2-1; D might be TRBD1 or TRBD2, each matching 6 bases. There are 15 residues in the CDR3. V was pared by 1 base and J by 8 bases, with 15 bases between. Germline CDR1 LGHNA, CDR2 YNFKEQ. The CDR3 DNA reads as TGTGCCAGCAGCCAAGCGGGAGAGAGGGGGGATGAGCAGTTCTTC. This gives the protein CASSQAGERGDEQFF.

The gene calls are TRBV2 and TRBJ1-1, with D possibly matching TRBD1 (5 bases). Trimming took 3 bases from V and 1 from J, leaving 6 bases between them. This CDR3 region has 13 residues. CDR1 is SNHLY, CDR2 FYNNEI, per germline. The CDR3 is CASSEGRNTEAFF. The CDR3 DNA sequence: TGTGCCAGCAGTGAGGGGCGGAACACTGAAGCTTTCTTT.

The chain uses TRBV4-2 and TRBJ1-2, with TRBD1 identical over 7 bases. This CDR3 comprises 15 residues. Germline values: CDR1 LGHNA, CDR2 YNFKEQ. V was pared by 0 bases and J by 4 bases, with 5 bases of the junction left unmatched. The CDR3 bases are TGTGCCAGCAGCCAAGAGAACAGGGGCAGCTATGGCTACACCTTC. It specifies CASSQENRGSYGYTF.

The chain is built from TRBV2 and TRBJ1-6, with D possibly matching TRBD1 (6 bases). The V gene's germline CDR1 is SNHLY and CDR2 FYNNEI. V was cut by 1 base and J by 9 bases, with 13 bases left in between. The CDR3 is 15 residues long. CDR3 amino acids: CASSEGGGRFSPLHF. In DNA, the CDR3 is TGTGCCAGCAGTGAAGGGGGGGGCCGATTTTCACCCCTCCACTTT.

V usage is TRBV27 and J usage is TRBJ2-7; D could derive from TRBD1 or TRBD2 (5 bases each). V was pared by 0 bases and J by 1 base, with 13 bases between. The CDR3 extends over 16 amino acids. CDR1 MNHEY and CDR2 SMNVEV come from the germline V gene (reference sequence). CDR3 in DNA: TGTGCCAGCAGTTTATCGTTAGGGACGTTGTCCTACGAGCAGTACTTC. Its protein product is CASSLSLGTLSYEQYF.

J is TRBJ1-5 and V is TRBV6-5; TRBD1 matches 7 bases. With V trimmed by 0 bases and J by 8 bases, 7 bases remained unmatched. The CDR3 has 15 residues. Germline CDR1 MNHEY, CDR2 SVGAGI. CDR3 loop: CASSYSRQGNEPQHF. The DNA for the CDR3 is TGTGCCAGCAGTTACTCGCGACAGGGTAATGAGCCCCAGCATTTT.

In nucleotides, the CDR3 is TGCAGCGCGACCACGACAGATACCTACGAGCAGTACTTC. Translated, it gives CSATTTDTYEQYF. This rearrangement joins TRBV29-1 to TRBJ2-7; the D gene is possibly TRBD1 (5 bases). The CDR3 covers 13 residues. V was trimmed by 7 bases and J by 2 bases, leaving 15 bases between them. Germline CDR1 is SQVTM and CDR2 is ANQGSEA.

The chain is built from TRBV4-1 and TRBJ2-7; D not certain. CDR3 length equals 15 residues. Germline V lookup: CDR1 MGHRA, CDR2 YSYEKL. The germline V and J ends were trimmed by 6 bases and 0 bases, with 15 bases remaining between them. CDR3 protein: CASRPITESSYEQYF. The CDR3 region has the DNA TGCGCCAGCAGACCAATTACAGAGAGCTCCTACGAGCAGTACTTC.